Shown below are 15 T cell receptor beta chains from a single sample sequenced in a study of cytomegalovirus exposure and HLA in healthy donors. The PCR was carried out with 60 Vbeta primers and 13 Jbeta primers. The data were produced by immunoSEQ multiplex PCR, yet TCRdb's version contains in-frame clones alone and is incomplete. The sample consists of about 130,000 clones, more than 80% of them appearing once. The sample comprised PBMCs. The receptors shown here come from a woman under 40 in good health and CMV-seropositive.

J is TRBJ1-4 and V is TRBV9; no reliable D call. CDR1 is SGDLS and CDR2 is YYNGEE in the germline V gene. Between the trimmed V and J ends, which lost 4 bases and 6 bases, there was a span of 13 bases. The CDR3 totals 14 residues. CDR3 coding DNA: TGTGCCAGCAGCCCTTGGAGGGTAGATGAAAAACTGTTTTTT. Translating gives CASSPWRVDEKLFF.

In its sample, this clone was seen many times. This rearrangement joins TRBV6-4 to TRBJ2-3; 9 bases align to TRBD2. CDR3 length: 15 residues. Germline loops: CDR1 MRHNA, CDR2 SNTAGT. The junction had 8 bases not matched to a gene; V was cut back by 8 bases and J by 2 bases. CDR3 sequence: CASSSSGDPTDTQYF. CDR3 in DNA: TGTGCCAGCTCCTCTAGCGGGGACCCCACAGATACGCAGTATTTT.

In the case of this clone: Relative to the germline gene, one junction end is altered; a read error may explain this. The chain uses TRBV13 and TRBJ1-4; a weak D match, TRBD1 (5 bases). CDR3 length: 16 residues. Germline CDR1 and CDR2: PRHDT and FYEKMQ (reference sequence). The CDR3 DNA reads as TGTGCCAACAGCATCCCGGCAGGGAAGTTGAATGAAAAACTGTTTTTT. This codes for CANSIPAGKLNEKLFF.

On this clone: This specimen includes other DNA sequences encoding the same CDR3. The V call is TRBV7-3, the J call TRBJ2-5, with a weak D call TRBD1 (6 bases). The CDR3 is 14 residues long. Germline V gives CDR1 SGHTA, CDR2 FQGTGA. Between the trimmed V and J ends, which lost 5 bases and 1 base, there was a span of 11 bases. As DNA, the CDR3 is TGTGCCAGCAGCCCAACAGGGCTCCAAGAGACCCAGTACTTC. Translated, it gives CASSPTGLQETQYF.

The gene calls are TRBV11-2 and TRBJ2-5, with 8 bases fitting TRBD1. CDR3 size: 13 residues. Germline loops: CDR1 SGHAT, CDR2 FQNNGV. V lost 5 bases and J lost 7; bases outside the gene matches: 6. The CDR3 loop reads CASSSDRGGTQYF. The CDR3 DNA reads TGTGCCAGCAGCAGCGACAGGGGAGGGACCCAGTACTTC. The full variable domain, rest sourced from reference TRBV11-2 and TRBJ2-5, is EAGVAQSPRYKIIEKRQSVAFWCNPISGHATLYWYQQILGQGPKLLIQFQNNGVVDDSQLPKDRFSAERLKGVDSTLKIQPAKLEDSAVYLCASSSDRGGTQYFGPGTRLLVL.

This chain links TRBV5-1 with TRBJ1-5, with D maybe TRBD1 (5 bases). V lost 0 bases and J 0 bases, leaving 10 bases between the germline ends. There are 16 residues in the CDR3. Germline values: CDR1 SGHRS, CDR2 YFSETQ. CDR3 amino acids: CASSLGGEASNQPQHF. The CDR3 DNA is TGCGCCAGCAGCTTGGGGGGGGAGGCTAGCAATCAGCCCCAGCATTTT.

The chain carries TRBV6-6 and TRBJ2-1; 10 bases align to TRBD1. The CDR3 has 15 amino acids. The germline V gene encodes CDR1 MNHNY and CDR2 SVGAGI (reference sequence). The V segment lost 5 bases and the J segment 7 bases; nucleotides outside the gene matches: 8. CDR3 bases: TGTGCCAGCAGTCCTAGACAGGGGGCGGAGAATGAGCAGTTCTTC. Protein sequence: CASSPRQGAENEQFF.

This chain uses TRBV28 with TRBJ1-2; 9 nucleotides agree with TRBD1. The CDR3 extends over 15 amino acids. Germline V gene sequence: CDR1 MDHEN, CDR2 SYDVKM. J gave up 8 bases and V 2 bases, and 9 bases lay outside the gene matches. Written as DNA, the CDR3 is TGTGCCAGCAGTTTACCTCCGGGACAGGGAGGCGGCTACACCTTC. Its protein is CASSLPPGQGGGYTF.

CDR3 loop: CASSLRGLEPQHF. In DNA form, the CDR3 reads TGTGCCAGCAGCTTACGAGGATTGGAGCCCCAGCATTTT. The chain carries TRBV7-9 and TRBJ1-5; D unresolved. The CDR3 has 13 amino acids. Germline V gene data show CDR1 as SEHNR and CDR2 as FQNEAQ (reference sequence). The V gene lost 2 bases and the J gene lost 8 bases, with 10 bases spanning the gap.

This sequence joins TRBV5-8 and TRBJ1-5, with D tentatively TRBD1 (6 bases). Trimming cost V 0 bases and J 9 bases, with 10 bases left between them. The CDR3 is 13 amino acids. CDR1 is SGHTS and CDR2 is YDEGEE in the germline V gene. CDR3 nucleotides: TGTGCCAGCAGCTTGGACAGGGAAAGGCCCCAGCATTTT. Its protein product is CASSLDRERPQHF.

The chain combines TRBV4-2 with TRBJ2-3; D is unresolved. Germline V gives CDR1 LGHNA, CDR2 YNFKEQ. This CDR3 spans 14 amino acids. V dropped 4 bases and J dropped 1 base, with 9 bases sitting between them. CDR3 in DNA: TGTGCCAGCAGCCTTCGAAGCGGCACAGATACGCAGTATTTT. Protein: CASSLRSGTDTQYF.

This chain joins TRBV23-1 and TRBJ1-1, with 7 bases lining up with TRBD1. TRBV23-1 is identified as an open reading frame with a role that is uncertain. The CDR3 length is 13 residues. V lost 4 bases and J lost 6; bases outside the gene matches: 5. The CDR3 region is CASSPTGQPEAFF. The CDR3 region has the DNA TGCGCCAGCAGTCCGACGGGACAGCCTGAAGCTTTCTTT.

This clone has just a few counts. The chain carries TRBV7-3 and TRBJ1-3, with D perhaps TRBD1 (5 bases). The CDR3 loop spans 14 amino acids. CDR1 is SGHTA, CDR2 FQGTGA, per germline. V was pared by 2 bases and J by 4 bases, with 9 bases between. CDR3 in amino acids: CASSLGGTGNTIYF. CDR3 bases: TGTGCCAGCAGCTTAGGCGGGACGGGAAACACCATATATTTT.

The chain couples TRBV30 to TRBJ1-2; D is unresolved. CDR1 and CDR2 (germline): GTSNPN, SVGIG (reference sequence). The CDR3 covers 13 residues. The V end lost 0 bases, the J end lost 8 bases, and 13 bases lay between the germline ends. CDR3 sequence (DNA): TGTGCCTGGAGTGTAAGGAGTCTTCAAGGCTACACCTTC. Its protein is CAWSVRSLQGYTF.

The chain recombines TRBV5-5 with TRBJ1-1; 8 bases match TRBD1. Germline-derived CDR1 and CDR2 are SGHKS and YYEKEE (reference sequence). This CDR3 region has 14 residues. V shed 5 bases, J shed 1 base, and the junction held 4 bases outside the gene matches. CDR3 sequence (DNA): TGTGCCAGCAGACGAGACAGGGGGAACACTGAAGCTTTCTTT. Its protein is CASRRDRGNTEAFF.